This T cell receptor (beta chain) stems from a study of T-cell memory formation after mild COVID-19. Study context: For the most part, TCR clusters were specific to one donor. Overall study results and limits: Pre-infection memory showed some responding clones, and this suggested that cross-reactive memory joined.

Worth noting for this clonotype: Its specificity is unknown.

The CDR3 loop spans 17 amino acids. The V gene end was trimmed by 0 bases and the J gene end by 2 bases; junction bases not matched to a gene: 10. Per germline, CDR1 DFQATT and CDR2 SNEGSKA (reference sequence). From the 5' RACE reads, TCRdb called clonotypes with MiXCR, one entry per CDR3 protein. The table shows more than 55,000 distinct CDR3 sequences, with more than 9% occurring only once. This sequence joins TRBV20-1 and TRBJ2-5, with 9 bases fitting TRBD2. The clonotype originates from a man younger than 30 who had mild COVID-19 (a few samples of this study predate the infection). Cell type and time point are not known. The sequenced sample consisted of PBMCs or a T cell subset sorted from them (not recorded which). The CDR3 loop is CSARDLTLTSGQETQYF. CDR3 coding DNA: TGCAGTGCTAGAGACCTTACGCTGACTAGCGGACAAGAGACCCAGTACTTC.